This T cell receptor beta chain was obtained from a study of long-term antiretroviral therapy in people with HIV. Survey level was the resolution at which the v3.0 immunoSEQ assay ran. Method: immunoSEQ multiplex PCR; TCRdb's copy keeps in-frame clones and lacks some. The table records 44,000 or so clones, nearly 95% of them present only once. This clone has a handful of counts. CDR3 length: 17 amino acids. Trimming at V came to 3 bases and at J to 2 bases, leaving 9 bases not matched to a gene. Germline CDR1 reads SEHNR; CDR2 reads FQNEAQ (reference sequence). This chain joins TRBV7-9 and TRBJ1-1; TRBD1 matches 10 bases. This sequence was found in a woman between 50 and 59 years old with HIV. This specimen consisted of unsorted PBMCs, obtained 3.7 years after starting antiretroviral therapy. The CDR3 is CASSFPDRGGDNTEAFF. The CDR3 DNA is TGTGCCAGCAGCTTTCCGGACAGGGGGGGAGATAACACTGAAGCTTTCTTT.